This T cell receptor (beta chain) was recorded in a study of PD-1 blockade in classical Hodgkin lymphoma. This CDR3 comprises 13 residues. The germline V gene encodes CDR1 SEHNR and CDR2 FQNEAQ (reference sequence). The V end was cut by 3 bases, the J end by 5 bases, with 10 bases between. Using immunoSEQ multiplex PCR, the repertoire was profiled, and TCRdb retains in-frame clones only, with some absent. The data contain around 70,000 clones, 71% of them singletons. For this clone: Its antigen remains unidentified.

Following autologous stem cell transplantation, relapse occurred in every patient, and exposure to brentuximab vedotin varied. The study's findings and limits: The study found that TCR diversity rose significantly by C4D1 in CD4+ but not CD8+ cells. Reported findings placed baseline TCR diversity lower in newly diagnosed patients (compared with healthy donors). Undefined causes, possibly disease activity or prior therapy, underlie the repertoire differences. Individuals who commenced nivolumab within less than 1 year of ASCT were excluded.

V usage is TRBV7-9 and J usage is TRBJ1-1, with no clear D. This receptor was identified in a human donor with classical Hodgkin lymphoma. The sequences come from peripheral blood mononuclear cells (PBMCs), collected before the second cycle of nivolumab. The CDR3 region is CASSFLVTTEAFF. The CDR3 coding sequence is TGTGCCAGCAGCTTTCTCGTTACAACTGAAGCTTTCTTT.